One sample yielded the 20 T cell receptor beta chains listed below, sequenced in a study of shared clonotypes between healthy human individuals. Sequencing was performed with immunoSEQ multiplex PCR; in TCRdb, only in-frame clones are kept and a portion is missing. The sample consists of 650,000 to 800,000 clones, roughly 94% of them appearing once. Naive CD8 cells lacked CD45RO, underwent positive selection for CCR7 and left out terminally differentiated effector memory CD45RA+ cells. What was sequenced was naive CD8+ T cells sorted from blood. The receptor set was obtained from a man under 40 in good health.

The DNA of the CDR3 is TGTGCCAGTAGTATTTATGCGGGCTCCTACAATGAGCAGTTCTTC. Amino acid sequence: CASSIYAGSYNEQFF. The chain uses TRBV19 and TRBJ2-1, with D possibly TRBD2 on 5 matching bases. This CDR3 region has 15 residues. Trimming cost V 3 bases and J 0 bases, with 9 bases left between them. Germline V CDR1 and CDR2: LNHDA, SQIVND (reference sequence).

CDR3 amino acids: CASSSGQGMETQYF. For the CDR3, the DNA is TGCGCCAGCAGCTCGGGACAGGGGATGGAGACCCAGTACTTC. V usage is TRBV5-1 and J usage is TRBJ2-5; TRBD1 agrees at 10 bases. Germline V lookup: CDR1 SGHRS, CDR2 YFSETQ. The CDR3 contains 14 residues. With V trimmed by 3 bases and J by 5 bases, 4 bases remained unmatched.

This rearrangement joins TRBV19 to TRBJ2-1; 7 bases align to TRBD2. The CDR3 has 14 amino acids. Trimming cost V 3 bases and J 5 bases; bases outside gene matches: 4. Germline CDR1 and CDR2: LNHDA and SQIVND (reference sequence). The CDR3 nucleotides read TGTGCCAGTAGTATCCGTAGCGGGCACAATGAGCAGTTCTTC. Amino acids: CASSIRSGHNEQFF.

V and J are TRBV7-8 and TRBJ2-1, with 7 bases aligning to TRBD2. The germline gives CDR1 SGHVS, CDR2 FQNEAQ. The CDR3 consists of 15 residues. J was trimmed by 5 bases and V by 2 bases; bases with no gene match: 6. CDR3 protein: CASSLRWEGHNEQFF. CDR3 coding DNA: TGTGCCAGCAGCTTAAGGTGGGAGGGCCACAATGAGCAGTTCTTC.

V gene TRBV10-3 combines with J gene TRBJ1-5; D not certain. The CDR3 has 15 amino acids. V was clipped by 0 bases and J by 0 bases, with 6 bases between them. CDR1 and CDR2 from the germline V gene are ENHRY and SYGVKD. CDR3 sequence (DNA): TGTGCCATCAGTGAGTCGTTGTATAGCAATCAGCCCCAGCATTTT. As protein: CAISESLYSNQPQHF.

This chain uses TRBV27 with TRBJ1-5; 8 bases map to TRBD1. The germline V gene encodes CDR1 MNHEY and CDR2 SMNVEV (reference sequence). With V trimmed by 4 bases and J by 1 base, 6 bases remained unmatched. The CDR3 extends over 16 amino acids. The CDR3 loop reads CASSSGTGISNQPQHF. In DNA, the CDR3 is TGTGCCAGCAGTTCAGGGACAGGAATAAGCAATCAGCCCCAGCATTTT.

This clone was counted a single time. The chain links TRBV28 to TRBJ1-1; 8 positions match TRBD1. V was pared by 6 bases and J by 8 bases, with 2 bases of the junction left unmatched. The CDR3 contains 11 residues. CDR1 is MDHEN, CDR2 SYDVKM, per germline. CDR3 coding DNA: TGTGCCAGCAGAACAGGGGGAGAAGCTTTCTTT. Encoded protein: CASRTGGEAFF. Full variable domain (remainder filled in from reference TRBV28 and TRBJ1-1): DVKVTQSSRYLVKRTGEKVFLECVQDMDHENMFWYRQDPGLGLRLIYFSYDVKMKEKGDIPEGYSVSREKKERFSLILESASTNQTSMYLCASRTGGEAFFGQGTRLTVV.

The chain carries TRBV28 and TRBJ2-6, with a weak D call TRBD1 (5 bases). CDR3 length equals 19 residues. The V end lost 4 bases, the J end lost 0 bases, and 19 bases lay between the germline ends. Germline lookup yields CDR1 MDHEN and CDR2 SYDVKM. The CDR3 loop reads CASSSSYSDSRSGANVLTF. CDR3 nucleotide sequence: TGTGCCAGCAGTTCGTCATATAGTGACAGCCGCTCTGGGGCCAACGTCCTGACTTTC. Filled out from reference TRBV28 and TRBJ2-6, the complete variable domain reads DVKVTQSSRYLVKRTGEKVFLECVQDMDHENMFWYRQDPGLGLRLIYFSYDVKMKEKGDIPEGYSVSREKKERFSLILESASTNQTSMYLCASSSSYSDSRSGANVLTFGAGSRLTVL.

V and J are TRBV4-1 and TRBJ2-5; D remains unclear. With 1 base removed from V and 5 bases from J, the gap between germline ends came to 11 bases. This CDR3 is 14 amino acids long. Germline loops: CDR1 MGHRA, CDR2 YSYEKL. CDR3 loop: CASSQGTAAETQYF. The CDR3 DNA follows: TGCGCCAGCAGCCAAGGAACAGCCGCTGAGACCCAGTACTTC.

As DNA, the CDR3 is TGTGCCAGCAGCTCCTGGAGGGAGAACACTGAAGCTTTCTTT. Protein product: CASSSWRENTEAFF. The chain uses TRBV14 and TRBJ1-1; unclear D gene. Per germline, CDR1 SGHDN and CDR2 FVKESK. Between the trimmed V and J ends, which lost 5 bases and 1 base, there was a span of 11 bases. The CDR3 length is 14 residues.

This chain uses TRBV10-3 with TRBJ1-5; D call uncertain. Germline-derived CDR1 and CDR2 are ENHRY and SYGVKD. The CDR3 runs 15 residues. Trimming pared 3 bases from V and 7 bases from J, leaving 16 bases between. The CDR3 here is CAISDSAVFEQPQHF. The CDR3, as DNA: TGTGCCATCAGTGATTCGGCGGTGTTTGAGCAGCCCCAGCATTTT.

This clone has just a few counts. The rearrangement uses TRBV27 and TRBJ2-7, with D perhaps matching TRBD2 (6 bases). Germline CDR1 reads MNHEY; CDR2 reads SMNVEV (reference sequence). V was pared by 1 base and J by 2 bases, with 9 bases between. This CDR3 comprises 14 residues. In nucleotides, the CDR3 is TGTGCCAGCAGTTTATTTTCGGGAGCCTACGAGCAGTACTTC. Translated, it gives CASSLFSGAYEQYF.

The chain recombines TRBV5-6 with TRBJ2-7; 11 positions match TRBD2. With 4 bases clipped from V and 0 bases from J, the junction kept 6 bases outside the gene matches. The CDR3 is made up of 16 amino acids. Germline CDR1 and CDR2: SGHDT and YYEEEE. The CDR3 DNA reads TGTGCCAGCAGCCTTAGCGGGAGGGCCTTCTCCTACGAGCAGTACTTC. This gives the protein CASSLSGRAFSYEQYF.

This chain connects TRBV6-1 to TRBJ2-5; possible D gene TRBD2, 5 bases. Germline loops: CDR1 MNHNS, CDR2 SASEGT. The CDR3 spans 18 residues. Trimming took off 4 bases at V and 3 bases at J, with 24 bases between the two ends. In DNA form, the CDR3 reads TGTGCCAGCAGTGGACGGGGTCCCGGTGAAGTTTTCGAAGAGACCCAGTACTTC. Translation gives CASSGRGPGEVFEETQYF.

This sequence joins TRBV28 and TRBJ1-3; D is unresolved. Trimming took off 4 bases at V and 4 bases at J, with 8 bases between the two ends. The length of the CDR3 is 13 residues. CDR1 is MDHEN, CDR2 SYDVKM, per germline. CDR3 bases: TGTGCCAGCAGTTCAACTGGAGGAAACACCATATATTTT. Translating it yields CASSSTGGNTIYF.

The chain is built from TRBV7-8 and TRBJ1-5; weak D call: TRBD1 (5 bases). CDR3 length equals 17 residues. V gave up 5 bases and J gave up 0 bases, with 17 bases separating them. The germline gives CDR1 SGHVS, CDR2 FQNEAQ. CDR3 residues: CASSPGRRGYSNQPQHF. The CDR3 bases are TGTGCCAGCAGCCCAGGACGTAGGGGTTATAGCAATCAGCCCCAGCATTTT.

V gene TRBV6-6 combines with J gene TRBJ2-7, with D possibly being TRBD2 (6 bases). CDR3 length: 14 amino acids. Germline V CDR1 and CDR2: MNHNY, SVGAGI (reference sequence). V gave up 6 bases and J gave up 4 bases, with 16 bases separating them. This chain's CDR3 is CASRPRENSYEQYF. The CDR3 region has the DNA TGTGCCAGCAGGCCTCGGGAGAACTCGTACGAGCAGTACTTC.

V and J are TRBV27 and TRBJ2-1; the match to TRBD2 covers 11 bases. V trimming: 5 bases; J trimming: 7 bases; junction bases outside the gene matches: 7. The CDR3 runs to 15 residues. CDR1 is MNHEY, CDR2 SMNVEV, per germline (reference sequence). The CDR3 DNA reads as TGTGCCAGCAGTCCTCTAGCGGGAGGTAGAAATGAGCAGTTCTTC. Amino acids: CASSPLAGGRNEQFF.

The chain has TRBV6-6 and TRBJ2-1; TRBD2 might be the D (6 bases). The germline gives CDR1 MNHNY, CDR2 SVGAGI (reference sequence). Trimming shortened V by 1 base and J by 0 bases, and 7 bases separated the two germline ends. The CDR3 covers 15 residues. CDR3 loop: CASSYFGGSYNEQFF. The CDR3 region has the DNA TGTGCCAGCAGTTACTTCGGGGGCTCCTACAATGAGCAGTTCTTC.

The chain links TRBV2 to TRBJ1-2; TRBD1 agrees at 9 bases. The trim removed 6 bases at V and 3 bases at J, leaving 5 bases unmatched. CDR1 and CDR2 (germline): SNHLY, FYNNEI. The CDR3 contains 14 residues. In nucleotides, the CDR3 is TGTGCCAGCAGGCCGGGACAGGGATACTATGGCTACACCTTC. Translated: CASRPGQGYYGYTF.